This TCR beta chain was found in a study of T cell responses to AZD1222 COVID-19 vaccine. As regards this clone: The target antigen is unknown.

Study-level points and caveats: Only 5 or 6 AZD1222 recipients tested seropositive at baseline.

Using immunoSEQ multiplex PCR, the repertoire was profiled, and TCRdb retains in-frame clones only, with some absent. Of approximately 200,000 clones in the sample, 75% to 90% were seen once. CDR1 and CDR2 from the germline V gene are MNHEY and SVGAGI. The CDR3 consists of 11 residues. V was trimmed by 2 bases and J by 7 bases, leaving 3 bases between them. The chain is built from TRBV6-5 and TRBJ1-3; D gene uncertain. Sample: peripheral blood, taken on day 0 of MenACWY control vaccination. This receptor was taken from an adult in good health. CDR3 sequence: CASSYRNTIYF. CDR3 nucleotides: TGTGCCAGCAGTTACCGGAACACCATATATTTT.